The 14 T cell receptor beta chains reported below all come from one sample, sequenced in a study of T cells after yellow fever vaccination. Each CDR3 protein is one row after TCRdb ran MiXCR on the 5' RACE reads. The sample yields about 300,000 distinct CDR3 sequences, about 4% seen once. Sequencing used PBMCs, obtained 5 days after the yellow fever booster vaccination. These receptor sequences come from a man in his late teens or twenties who received the YFV17D yellow fever vaccine.

Only a few counts were recorded for this clonotype. The chain combines TRBV27 with TRBJ1-1, with D perhaps matching TRBD1 (5 bases). The V and J ends lost 7 bases and 0 bases respectively, with 15 bases between them. The CDR3 runs to 15 residues. In germline, CDR1 is MNHEY, CDR2 SMNVEV (reference sequence). CDR3 residues: CASTTTRVMNTEAFF. CDR3 bases: TGTGCCAGCACCACAACCAGGGTCATGAACACTGAAGCTTTCTTT.

This clonotype was recorded many times. The V call is TRBV5-5, the J call TRBJ2-3, with 8 bases lining up with TRBD1. The germline CDR1 and CDR2 sequences are SGHKS and YYEKEE (reference sequence). The CDR3 has 16 amino acids. V lost 7 bases, J lost 0 bases, and 10 bases stayed unmatched. The CDR3 sequence: CASGLPGTGSTDTQYF. The DNA of the CDR3 is TGTGCCAGCGGCCTCCCGGGGACAGGAAGCACAGATACGCAGTATTTT.

The chain combines TRBV10-3 with TRBJ1-1; 10 bases map to TRBD1. The CDR3 loop spans 17 amino acids. V lost 6 bases, J lost 0 bases, and 10 bases stayed unmatched. The germline V gene encodes CDR1 ENHRY and CDR2 SYGVKD. CDR3 residues: CAISSRDRGGVNTEAFF. CDR3 DNA sequence: TGTGCCATCAGCTCACGGGACAGGGGCGGCGTGAACACTGAAGCTTTCTTT.

The table lists this clonotype with many counts. The gene calls are TRBV9 and TRBJ1-1, with D possibly TRBD1 on 6 matching bases. Trimming pared 0 bases from V and 4 bases from J, leaving 10 bases between. The CDR3 covers 14 residues. Germline CDR1 reads SGDLS; CDR2 reads YYNGEE. CDR3 region: CASSVAEGGTEAFF. The CDR3 coding sequence is TGTGCCAGCAGCGTAGCTGAGGGGGGCACTGAAGCTTTCTTT.

The rearrangement joins TRBV10-2 to TRBJ2-7; D possibly corresponds to TRBD1 (5 bases). The CDR3 is made up of 13 amino acids. Germline V gene data show CDR1 as WSHSY and CDR2 as SAAADI. V shed 2 bases and J shed 6 bases, with 11 bases lying between them. CDR3 coding DNA: TGCGCCAGCAGTGAGGGCAGGGCTGGCGAGCAGTACGTC. As protein: CASSEGRAGEQYV.

The sample holds a few counts of this clonotype. V and J are TRBV4-1 and TRBJ2-2; no firm D call. V was cut by 0 bases and J by 6 bases, with 5 bases left in between. CDR3 size: 13 residues. CDR1 and CDR2 from the germline V gene are MGHRA and YSYEKL. The CDR3 nucleotides are TGCGCCAGCAGCCAAGAATTTCCCGGGGAGCTGTTTTTT. As protein: CASSQEFPGELFF.

The gene calls are TRBV4-2 and TRBJ2-6; 13 positions agree with TRBD2. V dropped 5 bases and J dropped 2; count of bases not matched to a gene: 9. The length of the CDR3 is 19 residues. CDR1 is LGHNA, CDR2 YNFKEQ, per germline. For the CDR3, the DNA is TGTGCCAGCAGCTACCTAGGGACTAGCGGGATACCTGGGGCCAACGTCCTGACTTTC. Translated, it gives CASSYLGTSGIPGANVLTF.

The J gene is TRBJ2-1, the V gene TRBV2, with TRBD2 matching over 11 bases. V trimming: 10 bases; J trimming: 5 bases; junction bases outside the gene matches: 10. This CDR3 has 15 residues. CDR1 and CDR2 (germline): SNHLY, FYNNEI. The CDR3 nucleotides are TGTGCCACCTACACAAGACTAGCGGGGCACAATGAGCAGTTCTTC. It codes for CATYTRLAGHNEQFF.

This clonotype was counted many times. The chain employs TRBV7-9 and TRBJ1-5; D remains unclear. V was shortened by 1 base and J by 6 bases, with 7 bases between the two germline ends. The CDR3 runs 13 residues. Germline V gene lookup returns CDR1 SEHNR and CDR2 FQNEAQ (reference sequence). The CDR3 sequence: CASSLEGSQPQHF. The CDR3 DNA reads TGTGCCAGCAGCTTAGAGGGTAGTCAGCCCCAGCATTTT.

CDR3 nucleotide sequence: TGTGCCAGCACCCCAACAGGGACAACTAATGAAAAACTGTTTTTT. Translated, it gives CASTPTGTTNEKLFF. V and J are TRBV7-2 and TRBJ1-4; D may be TRBD1 (6 bases). The CDR3 extends over 15 amino acids. V shed 7 bases and J shed 0 bases, with 12 bases lying between them. CDR1 and CDR2 (germline): SGHTA, FQGNSA. Full variable domain (remainder filled in from reference TRBV7-2 and TRBJ1-4): GAGVSQSPSNKVTEKGKDVELRCDPISGHTALYWYRQSLGQGLEFLIYFQGNSAPDKSGLPSDRFSAERTGGSVSTLTIQRTQQEDSAVYLCASTPTGTTNEKLFFGSGTQLSVL.

V gene TRBV6-5 combines with J gene TRBJ2-1, with 11 bases matching TRBD2. Trimming at V came to 6 bases and at J to 8 bases, leaving 18 bases not matched to a gene. CDR3 length equals 18 residues. Germline CDR1 and CDR2: MNHEY and SVGAGI. For the CDR3, the DNA is TGTGCCAGCAGACTACTCGGCCTAGCGGGGGGCCCGTACGATGAGCAGTTCTTC. Translation: CASRLLGLAGGPYDEQFF.

The table lists this clonotype with a few counts. The chain recombines TRBV21-1 with TRBJ1-1; the table's D call of TRBD1 was not tested on the DNA. TRBV21-1 is labeled a pseudogene. The length of the CDR3 is 18 residues. CDR3 sequence: CASSKETHGDKGRTEAFF. The CDR3 nucleotides read TGTGCCAGCAGCAAAGAGACCCATGGGGACAAAGGACGGACTGAAGCTTTCTTT.

J is TRBJ2-3 and V is TRBV9; D is ambiguous. V lost 0 bases, J lost 6 bases, and 14 bases lay in between. The CDR3 has 15 residues. Germline CDR1 SGDLS, CDR2 YYNGEE. This CDR3 reads CASSVAVGLVDTQYF. The CDR3 bases are TGTGCCAGCAGCGTAGCGGTCGGGTTGGTGGATACGCAGTATTTT. The whole variable domain, remainder taken from reference TRBV9 and TRBJ2-3, is DSGVTQTPKHLITATGQRVTLRCSPRSGDLSVYWYQQSLDQGLQFLIQYYNGEERAKGNILERFSAQQFPDLHSELNLSSLELGDSALYFCASSVAVGLVDTQYFGPGTRLTVL.

This clonotype was seen more than once but under ten times. The V and J genes are TRBV7-9 and TRBJ2-3; 9 bases agree with TRBD2. V was pared by 4 bases and J by 4 bases, with 9 bases of the junction left unmatched. From germline, CDR1 is SEHNR and CDR2 FQNEAQ (reference sequence). The CDR3 loop spans 16 amino acids. The CDR3 here is CASSWAPGLASDTQYF. CDR3 sequence (DNA): TGTGCCAGCAGCTGGGCGCCGGGACTAGCATCAGATACGCAGTATTTT.